Presented here are 9 T cell receptor beta chains from one specimen sequenced in a study of control samples from healthy donors and cancer patients. This table comes from immunoSEQ multiplex PCR, and its TCRdb copy is limited to in-frame clones, with some not included. The sample contains approximately 100,000 clones, more than 85% of which appear only once. The sample comprised blood. The source is a woman in her forties or fifties in good health.

In its sample, this clone was seen a few times. The chain recombines TRBV2 with TRBJ2-5; D ambiguous. The CDR3 is 12 residues long. The V gene lost 8 bases and the J gene lost 7 bases, with 14 bases spanning the gap. The germline V gene has CDR1 SNHLY and CDR2 FYNNEI. The CDR3 DNA follows: TGTGCCAGCGGTCTAGAAGTCGGGACCCAGTACTTC. This translates into CASGLEVGTQYF.

The CDR3 nucleotides are TGTGCCAGCAGCTTGGGGACAGGGCTTGAGCAGTTCTTC. Its translation: CASSLGTGLEQFF. The chain couples TRBV7-3 to TRBJ2-1, with 9 bases that match TRBD1. The germline CDR1 and CDR2 sequences are SGHTA and FQGTGA. The V segment lost 3 bases and the J segment 9 bases; nucleotides outside the gene matches: 3. This CDR3 contains 13 residues. Complete variable domain (other parts from reference TRBV7-3 and TRBJ2-1): GAGVSQTPSNKVTEKGKYVELRCDPISGHTALYWYRQSLGQGPEFLIYFQGTGAADDSGLPNDRFFAVRPEGSVSTLKIQRTERGDSAVYLCASSLGTGLEQFFGPGTRLTVL.

In its sample, this clone was seen a few times. The CDR3 DNA reads as TGTGCCAGCAGACGACAGGATAAATACTACACCTTC. Its translation: CASRRQDKYYTF. The chain uses TRBV27 and TRBJ1-2, with D maybe TRBD1 (6 bases). The V end was cut by 6 bases, the J end by 10 bases, with 15 bases between. The CDR3 is 12 amino acids. Germline CDR1 is MNHEY and CDR2 is SMNVEV (reference sequence).

The rearrangement uses TRBV24-1 and TRBJ2-2; D perhaps matches TRBD2 (5 bases). V lost 7 bases to trimming and J lost 2 bases, with 10 bases between them. CDR3 length: 14 amino acids. The germline CDR1 and CDR2 sequences are KGHDR and SFDVKD. The CDR3 bases are TGTGCCACCAGCGGAGGCCCCAACACCGGGGAGCTGTTTTTT. This gives the protein CATSGGPNTGELFF.

The rearrangement joins TRBV9 to TRBJ1-3; D call uncertain. The length of the CDR3 is 15 residues. Trimming pared 0 bases from V and 2 bases from J, leaving 9 bases between. Germline assignment: CDR1 SGDLS and CDR2 YYNGEE. The DNA of the CDR3 is TGTGCCAGCAGCGTAGGTGACGACCCTGGAAACACCATATATTTT. Encoded protein: CASSVGDDPGNTIYF.

J is TRBJ1-3 and V is TRBV4-1; no definite D call. Trimming stripped 3 bases from V and 0 bases from J, with 3 bases between. CDR3 length: 13 residues. In germline, CDR1 is MGHRA, CDR2 YSYEKL. CDR3 nucleotide sequence: TGCGCCAGCAGCCATAGCTCTGGAAACACCATATATTTT. This gives the protein CASSHSSGNTIYF.

The chain uses TRBV28 and TRBJ2-5, with a weak D call TRBD2 (6 bases). Germline V gene data show CDR1 as MDHEN and CDR2 as SYDVKM. The CDR3 length is 15 residues. V lost 6 bases, J lost 5 bases, and 19 bases lay in between. In DNA form, the CDR3 reads TGTGCCAGCAGCCAACCAGGAGGGGTTTGGGAGACCCAGTACTTC. This encodes CASSQPGGVWETQYF.

This clone was detected a few times. The rearrangement uses TRBV28 and TRBJ1-6, with a possible D match to TRBD1 (5 bases). V was cut by 3 bases and J by 3 bases, with 6 bases left in between. The CDR3 extends over 14 amino acids. Germline V lookup: CDR1 MDHEN, CDR2 SYDVKM. DNA of the CDR3: TGTGCCAGCAGTTTCAGGGTCTATAATTCACCCCTCCACTTT. Amino acid sequence: CASSFRVYNSPLHF.

The genes are TRBV6-5 and TRBJ2-5; the D is unclear. Germline V gives CDR1 MNHEY, CDR2 SVGAGI. The CDR3 loop spans 12 amino acids. V was clipped by 6 bases and J by 5 bases, with 10 bases between them. CDR3 sequence reads: CASSLTIETQYF. In DNA, the CDR3 is TGTGCCAGCAGCCTTACAATCGAGACCCAGTACTTC.